The clone carrying this T cell receptor (beta chain) was observed many times. The antigen remains undetermined. The CDR3 extends over 14 amino acids. V shed 0 bases, J shed 10 bases, and the junction held 6 bases outside the gene matches. Germline CDR1 reads LGHNA; CDR2 reads YNFKEQ. With around 490 ng total RNA as template and a constant-region primer, TCR beta cDNA was made. Construction of TCR beta libraries relied on three successive nested multiplex PCR rounds employing slightly modified ARM-PCR. The first two PCR rounds used TRBV1-TRBV30 forward primers with a C-beta reverse primer, approximately 11 cycles each. TCRdb processed the multiplex PCR reads anew with MiXCR; each CDR3 protein has one entry. The top ten clones hold 5.5% to 8% of a sample with about 330,000 distinct CDR3 sequences, approximately 65% of them seen once. This specimen belongs to a study of tumor-infiltrating lymphocytes in primary liver carcinoma.

Unsorted whole blood served as the source of blood RNA, and germline DNA was extracted as well. The study, taken as a whole, reports: Unsorted bulk processing meant the study did not compare CD4+ and CD8+ repertoires.

The chain uses TRBV4-2 and TRBJ1-1; 9 bases align to TRBD1. The TCR sequence derives from a middle-aged man with primary liver carcinoma and hepatitis B virus infection. Sequencing was done on a sample of peripheral blood. CDR3 in amino acids: CASSQDGDRGIAFF. The CDR3 coding sequence is TGTGCCAGCAGCCAAGATGGTGACAGGGGGATAGCTTTCTTT.